This TCR beta chain was recovered during a study of shared clonotypes between healthy human individuals. The study's findings and limits: The authors sampled blood alone, and tissue repertoires likely differ. Naive subsets tended to show greater estimated richness than memory subsets.

The CDR3 length is 14 residues. In germline, CDR1 is SGHRS, CDR2 YFSETQ. V trimming: 4 bases; J trimming: 6 bases; junction bases outside the gene matches: 7. As for this clone: Its antigen is unidentified.

The repertoire was sequenced with immunoSEQ multiplex PCR; TCRdb's copy has only in-frame clones and lacks some. The sample includes around 1.5 million clones, 95% to 99% of them seen just once. The TCR comes from a man aged 25 to 40 in good health. The source material was naive CD4+ T cells sorted from blood. Subset reported: CD45RA+ positively selected. The chain employs TRBV5-1 and TRBJ2-4; 7 nucleotides align to TRBD1. The CDR3 sequence is CASSTGQAVNIQYF. In DNA form, the CDR3 reads TGCGCCAGCAGCACCGGACAGGCGGTAAACATTCAGTACTTC.